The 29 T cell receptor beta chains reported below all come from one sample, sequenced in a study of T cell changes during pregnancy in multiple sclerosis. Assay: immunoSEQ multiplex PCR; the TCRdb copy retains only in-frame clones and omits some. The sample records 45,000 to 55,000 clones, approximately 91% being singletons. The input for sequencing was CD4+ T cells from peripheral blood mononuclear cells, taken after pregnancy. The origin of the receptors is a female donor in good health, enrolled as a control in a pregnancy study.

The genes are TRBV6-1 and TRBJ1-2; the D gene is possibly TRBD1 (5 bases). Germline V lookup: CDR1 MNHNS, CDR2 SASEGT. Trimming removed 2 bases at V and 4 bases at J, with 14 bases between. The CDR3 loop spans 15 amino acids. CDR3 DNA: TGTGCCAGCAGTGAAAGGGGCGGCTTCACCTATGGCTACACCTTC. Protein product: CASSERGGFTYGYTF.

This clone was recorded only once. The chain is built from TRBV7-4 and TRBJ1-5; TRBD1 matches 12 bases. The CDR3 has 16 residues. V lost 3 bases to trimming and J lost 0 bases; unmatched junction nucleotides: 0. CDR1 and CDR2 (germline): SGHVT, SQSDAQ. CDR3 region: CASSLGQGASNQPQHF. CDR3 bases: TGTGCCAGCAGCTTGGGACAGGGGGCTAGCAATCAGCCCCAGCATTTT.

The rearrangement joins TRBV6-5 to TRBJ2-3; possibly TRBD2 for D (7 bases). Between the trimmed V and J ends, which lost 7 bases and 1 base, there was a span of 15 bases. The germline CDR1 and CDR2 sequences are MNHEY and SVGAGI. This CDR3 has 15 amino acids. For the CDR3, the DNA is TGTGCCAGCAAGGGGGAGGGAGACCGCACAGATACGCAGTATTTT. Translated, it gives CASKGEGDRTDTQYF.

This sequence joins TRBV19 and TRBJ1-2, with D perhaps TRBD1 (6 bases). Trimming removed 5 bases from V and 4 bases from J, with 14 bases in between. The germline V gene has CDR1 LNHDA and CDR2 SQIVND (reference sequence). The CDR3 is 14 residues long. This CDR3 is CASSPKGVRYGYTF. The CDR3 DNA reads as TGTGCCAGTAGTCCGAAGGGGGTACGCTATGGCTACACCTTC.

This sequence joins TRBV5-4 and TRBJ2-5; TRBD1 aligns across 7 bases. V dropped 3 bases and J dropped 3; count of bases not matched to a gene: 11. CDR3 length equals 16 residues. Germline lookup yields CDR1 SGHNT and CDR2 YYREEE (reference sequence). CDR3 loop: CASSSRWPGGKETQYF. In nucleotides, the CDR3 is TGTGCCAGCAGCTCCCGTTGGCCAGGGGGTAAAGAGACCCAGTACTTC.

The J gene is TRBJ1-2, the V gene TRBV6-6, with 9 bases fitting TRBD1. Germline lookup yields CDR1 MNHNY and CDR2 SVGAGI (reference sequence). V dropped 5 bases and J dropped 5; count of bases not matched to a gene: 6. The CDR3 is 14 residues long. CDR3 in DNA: TGTGCCAGCAGTCCGGGACAGGGTCTGTATGGCTACACCTTC. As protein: CASSPGQGLYGYTF.

CDR3 loop: CASSLVTRQGSEAFF. The CDR3 DNA follows: TGTGCCAGCAGCTTGGTCACCAGACAGGGCAGTGAAGCTTTCTTT. The chain recombines TRBV5-6 with TRBJ1-1; 7 nucleotides match TRBD1. J lost 7 bases, V lost 0 bases, and 9 bases had no gene match. Germline V CDR1 and CDR2: SGHDT, YYEEEE. The CDR3 is made up of 15 amino acids.

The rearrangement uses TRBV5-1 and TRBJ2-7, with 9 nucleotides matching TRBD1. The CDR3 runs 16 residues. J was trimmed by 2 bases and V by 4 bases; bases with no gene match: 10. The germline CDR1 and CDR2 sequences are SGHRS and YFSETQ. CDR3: CASSPATGGATYEQYF. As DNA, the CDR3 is TGCGCCAGCAGCCCTGCCACAGGGGGCGCAACCTACGAGCAGTACTTC.

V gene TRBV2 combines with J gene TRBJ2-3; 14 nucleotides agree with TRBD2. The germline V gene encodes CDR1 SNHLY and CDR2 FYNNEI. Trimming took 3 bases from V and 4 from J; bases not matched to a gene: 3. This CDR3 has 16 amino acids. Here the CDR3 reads CASSDRTSGGSDTQYF. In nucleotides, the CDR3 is TGTGCCAGCAGTGACAGGACTAGCGGGGGGTCAGATACGCAGTATTTT.

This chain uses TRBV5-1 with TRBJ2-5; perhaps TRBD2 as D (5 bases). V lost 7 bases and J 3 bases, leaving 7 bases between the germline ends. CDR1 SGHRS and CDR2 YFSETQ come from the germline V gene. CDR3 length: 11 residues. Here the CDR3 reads CASAAEETQYF. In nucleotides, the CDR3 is TGCGCCAGCGCAGCGGAAGAGACCCAGTACTTC. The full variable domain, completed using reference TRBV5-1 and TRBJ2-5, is KAGVTQTPRYLIKTRGQQVTLSCSPISGHRSVSWYQQTPGQGLQFLFEYFSETQRNKGNFPGRFSGRQFSNSRSEMNVSTLELGDSALYLCASAAEETQYFGPGTRLLVL.

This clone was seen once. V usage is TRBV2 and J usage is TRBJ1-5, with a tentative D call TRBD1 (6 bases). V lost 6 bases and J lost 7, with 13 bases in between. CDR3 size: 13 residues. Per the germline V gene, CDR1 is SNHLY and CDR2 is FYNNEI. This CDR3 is CASRETGPQPQHF. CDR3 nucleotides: TGTGCCAGCAGAGAGACAGGCCCCCAGCCCCAGCATTTT.

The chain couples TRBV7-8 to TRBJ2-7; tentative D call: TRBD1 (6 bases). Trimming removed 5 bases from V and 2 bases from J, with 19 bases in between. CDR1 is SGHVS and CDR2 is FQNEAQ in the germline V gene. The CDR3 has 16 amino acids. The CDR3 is CASSPKRGKFPYEQYF. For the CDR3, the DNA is TGTGCCAGCAGCCCTAAGAGGGGGAAATTTCCCTACGAGCAGTACTTC.

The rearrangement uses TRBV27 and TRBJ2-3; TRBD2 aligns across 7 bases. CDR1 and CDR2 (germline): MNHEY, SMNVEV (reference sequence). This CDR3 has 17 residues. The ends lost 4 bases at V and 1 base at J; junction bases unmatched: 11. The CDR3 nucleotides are TGTGCCAGCAGTTCCCCCCACGGAAGCGGGGGCACAGATACGCAGTATTTT. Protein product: CASSSPHGSGGTDTQYF.

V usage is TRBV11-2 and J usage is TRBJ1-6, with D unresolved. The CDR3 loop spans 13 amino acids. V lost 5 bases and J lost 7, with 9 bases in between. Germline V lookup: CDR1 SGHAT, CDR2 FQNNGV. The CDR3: CASSASGNSPLHF. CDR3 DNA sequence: TGTGCCAGCAGCGCATCAGGAAATTCACCCCTCCACTTT.

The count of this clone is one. CDR3: CASSGTFSGNTIYF. The CDR3 DNA reads as TGTGCCAGCAGTGGGACTTTCTCTGGAAACACCATATATTTT. The gene calls are TRBV6-5 and TRBJ1-3, with D maybe TRBD1 (5 bases). The length of the CDR3 is 14 residues. Germline CDR1 and CDR2: MNHEY and SVGAGI. V lost 5 bases, J lost 0 bases, and 8 bases lay in between.

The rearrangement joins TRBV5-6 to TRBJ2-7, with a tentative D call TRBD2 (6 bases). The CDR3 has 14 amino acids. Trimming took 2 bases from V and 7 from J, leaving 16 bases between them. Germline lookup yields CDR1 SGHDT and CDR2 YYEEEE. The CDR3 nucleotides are TGTGCCAGCAGCTTTGGGCTAGCGTCGGATGAGCAGTACTTC. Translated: CASSFGLASDEQYF. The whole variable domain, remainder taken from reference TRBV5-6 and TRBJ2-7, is DAGVTQSPTHLIKTRGQQVTLRCSPKSGHDTVSWYQQALGQGPQFIFQYYEEEERQRGNFPDRFSGHQFPNYSSELNVNALLLGDSALYLCASSFGLASDEQYFGPGTRLTVT.

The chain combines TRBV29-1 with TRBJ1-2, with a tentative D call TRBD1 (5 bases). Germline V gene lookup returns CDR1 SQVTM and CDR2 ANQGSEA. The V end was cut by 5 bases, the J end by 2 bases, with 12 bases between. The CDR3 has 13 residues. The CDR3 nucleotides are TGCAGCGTTTTCACGGGACTAAACTATGGCTACACCTTC. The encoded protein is CSVFTGLNYGYTF.

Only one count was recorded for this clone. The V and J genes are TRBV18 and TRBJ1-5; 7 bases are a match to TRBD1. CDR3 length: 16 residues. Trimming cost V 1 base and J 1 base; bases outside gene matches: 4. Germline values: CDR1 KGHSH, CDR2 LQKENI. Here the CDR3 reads CASSPRDRISNQPQHF. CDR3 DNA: TGTGCCAGCTCACCACGGGACAGAATCAGCAATCAGCCCCAGCATTTT.

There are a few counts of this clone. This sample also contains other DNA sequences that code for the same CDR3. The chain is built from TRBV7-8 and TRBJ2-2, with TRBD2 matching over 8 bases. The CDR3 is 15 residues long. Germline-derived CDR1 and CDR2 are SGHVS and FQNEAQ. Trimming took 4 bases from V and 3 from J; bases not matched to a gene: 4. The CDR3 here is CASSSVAGYTGELFF. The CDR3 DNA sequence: TGTGCCAGCAGCTCGGTAGCGGGGTACACCGGGGAGCTGTTTTTT.

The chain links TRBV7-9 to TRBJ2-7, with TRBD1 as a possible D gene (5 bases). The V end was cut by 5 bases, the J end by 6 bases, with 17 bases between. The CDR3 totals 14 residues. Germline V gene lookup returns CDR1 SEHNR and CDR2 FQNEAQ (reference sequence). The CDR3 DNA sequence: TGTGCCAGCAGCGCATTTTTCCAGGGATCCGAGCAGTACTTC. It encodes CASSAFFQGSEQYF.

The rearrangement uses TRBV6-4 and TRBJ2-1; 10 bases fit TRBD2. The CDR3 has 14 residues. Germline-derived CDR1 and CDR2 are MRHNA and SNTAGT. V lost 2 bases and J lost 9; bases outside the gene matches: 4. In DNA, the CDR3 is TGTGCCAGCAGTGACAGCGGGAGGGCGGGTGAGCAGTTCTTC. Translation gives CASSDSGRAGEQFF.

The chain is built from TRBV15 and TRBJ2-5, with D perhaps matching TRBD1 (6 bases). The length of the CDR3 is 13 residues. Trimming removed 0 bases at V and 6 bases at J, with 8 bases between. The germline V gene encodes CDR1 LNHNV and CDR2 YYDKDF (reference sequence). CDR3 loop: CATSRDQGQTQYF. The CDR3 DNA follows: TGTGCCACCAGCAGAGATCAGGGGCAGACCCAGTACTTC. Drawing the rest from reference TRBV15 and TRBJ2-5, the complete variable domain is DAMVIQNPRYQVTQFGKPVTLSCSQTLNHNVMYWYQQKSSQAPKLLFHYYDKDFNNEADTPDNFQSRRPNTSFCFLDIRSPGLGDTAMYLCATSRDQGQTQYFGPGTRLLVL.

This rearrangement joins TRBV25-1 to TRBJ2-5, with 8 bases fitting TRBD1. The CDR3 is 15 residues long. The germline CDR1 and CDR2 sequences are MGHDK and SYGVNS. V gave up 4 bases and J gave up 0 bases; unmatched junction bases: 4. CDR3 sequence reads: CASSAMTGDQETQYF. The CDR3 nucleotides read TGTGCCAGCAGTGCCATGACAGGGGACCAAGAGACCCAGTACTTC.

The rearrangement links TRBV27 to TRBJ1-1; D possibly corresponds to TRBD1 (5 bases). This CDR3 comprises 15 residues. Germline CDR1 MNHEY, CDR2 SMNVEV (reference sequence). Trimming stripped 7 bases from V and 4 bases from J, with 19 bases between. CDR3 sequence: CASTPTGRGTTEAFF. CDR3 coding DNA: TGTGCCAGCACTCCAACCGGAAGGGGTACCACTGAAGCTTTCTTT.

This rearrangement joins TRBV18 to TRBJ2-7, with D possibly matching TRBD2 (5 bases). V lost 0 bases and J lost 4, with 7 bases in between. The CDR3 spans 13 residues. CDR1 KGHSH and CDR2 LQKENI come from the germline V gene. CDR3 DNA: TGTGCCAGCTCACCACCGTCGGGGTACGAGCAGTACTTC. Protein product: CASSPPSGYEQYF.

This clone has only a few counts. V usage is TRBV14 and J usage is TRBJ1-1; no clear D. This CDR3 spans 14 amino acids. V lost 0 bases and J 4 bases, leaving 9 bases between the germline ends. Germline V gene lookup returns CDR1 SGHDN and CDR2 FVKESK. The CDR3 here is CASSQDLTTTEAFF. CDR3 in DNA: TGTGCCAGCAGCCAAGATTTGACTACCACTGAAGCTTTCTTT.

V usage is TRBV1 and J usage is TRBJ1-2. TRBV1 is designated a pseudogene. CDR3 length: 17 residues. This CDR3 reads CTSSPTFLKSENYGYTF. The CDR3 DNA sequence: TGCACCAGCAGCCCCACTTTCCTTAAGTCGGAGAACTATGGCTACACCTTC.

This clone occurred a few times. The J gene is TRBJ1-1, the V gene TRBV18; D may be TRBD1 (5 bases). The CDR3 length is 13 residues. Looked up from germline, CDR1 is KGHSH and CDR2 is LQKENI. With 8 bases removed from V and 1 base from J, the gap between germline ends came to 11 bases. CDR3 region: CASPGEGNTEAFF. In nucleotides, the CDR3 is TGTGCCAGCCCGGGGGAAGGGAACACTGAAGCTTTCTTT. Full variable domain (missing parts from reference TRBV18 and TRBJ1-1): NAGVMQNPRHLVRRRGQEARLRCSPMKGHSHVYWYRQLPEEGLKFMVYLQKENIIDESGMPKERFSAEFPKEGPSILRIQQVVRGDSAAYFCASPGEGNTEAFFGQGTRLTVV.

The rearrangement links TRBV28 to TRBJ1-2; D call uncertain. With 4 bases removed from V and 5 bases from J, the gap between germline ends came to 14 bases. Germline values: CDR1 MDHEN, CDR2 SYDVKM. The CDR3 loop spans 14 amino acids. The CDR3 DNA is TGTGCCAGCAGTTCCTCCGAGGTTGGGTATGGCTACACCTTC. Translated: CASSSSEVGYGYTF.